This T cell receptor beta chain was observed in a study of T cell clonality in common variable immunodeficiency. Both groups were predominantly of Caucasian heritage. On this clone: Its antigen is unknown. Read data end 3 residues before the CDR3 end; the end is taken from the germline J gene.

J was trimmed by 9 bases and V by 5 bases; bases with no gene match: 11. The length of the CDR3 is 14 residues. CDR1 is SGHRS, CDR2 YFSETQ, per germline. Overall study results and limits: TCRbeta clonality was increased in CVID versus healthy controls.

Data came from immunoSEQ multiplex PCR; TCRdb stores just in-frame clones and leaves some out. Recorded here are fewer than 60,000 clones, none singletons. This TCR was sampled from a person aged 18-69 years in good health. Material for sequencing was peripheral blood mononuclear cells. V usage is TRBV5-1 and J usage is TRBJ2-1; TRBD2 aligns across 7 bases. The CDR3 reads CASRVRASGGEQFF. The covered CDR3 bases are TGCGCCAGCAGAGTCCGGGCTAGCGGAGGTGAG. Supplemented by reference TRBV5-1 and TRBJ2-1, the full variable domain reads KAGVTQTPRYLIKTRGQQVTLSCSPISGHRSVSWYQQTPGQGLQFLFEYFSETQRNKGNFPGRFSGRQFSNSRSEMNVSTLELGDSALYLCASRVRASGGEQFFGPGTRLTVL.